The rows below give T cell receptor beta chains drawn from one sample of a study of beta chain features in type 1 diabetes. Generated by immunoSEQ multiplex PCR, the TCRdb table keeps only in-frame clones and is missing some. The sample includes 600,000 to 750,000 clones, around 12% of them seen just once. The specimen sequenced was naive CD4+ T cells from blood. These receptors were obtained from a man between 25 and 39 years old with type 1 diabetes. CDR3s include the opening cysteine and the closing phenylalanine or tryptophan. D genes are given only for firm matches. Only part of the rows carry a size: once, few, many, or a class if the clone is expanded.

CDR3: CASSQEGLNTEAFF
DNA: TGTGCCAGCAGCCAAGAGGGTTTAAACACTGAAGCTTTCTTT
D: -
V: TRBV14
J: TRBJ1-1
size: few

CDR3: CASSIGAFTSGGFYEQYF
DNA: TGTGCCAGTAGTATCGGGGCCTTTACGAGCGGGGGGTTCTACGAGCAGTACTTC
D: TRBD2
V: TRBV19
J: TRBJ2-7
size: few

CDR3: CASSLAGSQETQYF
DNA: TGCGCCAGCAGCTTGGCGGGATCCCAAGAGACCCAGTACTTC
D: -
V: TRBV5-1
J: TRBJ2-5
size: -

CDR3: CASSPGTGGNEQFF
DNA: TGTGCCAGCAGCCCCGGGACAGGGGGCAATGAGCAGTTCTTC
D: TRBD1
V: TRBV7-3
J: TRBJ2-1
size: few

CDR3: CASSYAGTGGTDTQYF
DNA: TGTGCCAGCAGTTACGCGGGGACAGGGGGCACAGATACGCAGTATTTT
D: TRBD1
V: TRBV6-5
J: TRBJ2-3
size: -

CDR3: CASSYSQGYEQYF
DNA: TGTGCCAGCAGTTACAGCCAGGGCTACGAGCAGTACTTC
D: -
V: TRBV6-5
J: TRBJ2-7
size: -

CDR3: CASKGQGDPNEKLFF
DNA: TGTGCCAGCAAGGGACAGGGGGATCCTAATGAAAAACTGTTTTTT
D: TRBD1
V: TRBV2
J: TRBJ1-4
size: -

CDR3: CASSPGTGGTEAFF
DNA: TGTGCCAGCTCACCAGGGACAGGGGGCACTGAAGCTTTCTTT
D: TRBD1
V: TRBV18
J: TRBJ1-1
size: -

CDR3: CASSSRGRGLYGYTF
DNA: TGTGCCAGCAGTTCCCGTGGCAGGGGCCTCTATGGCTACACCTTC
D: -
V: TRBV6-6
J: TRBJ1-2
size: few

CDR3: CASSLVASGPSTDTQYF
DNA: TGTGCCAGCAGCTTAGTGGCTAGCGGACCTAGCACAGATACGCAGTATTTT
D: TRBD2
V: TRBV7-2
J: TRBJ2-3
size: -

CDR3: CASSLDENYLQFF
DNA: TGTGCCAGCAGCTTGGACGAGAACTACTTGCAGTTCTTC
D: -
V: TRBV5-4
J: TRBJ2-1
size: few

CDR3: CASSLRRGPYNSPLHF
DNA: TGTGCCAGCAGCCTAAGACGAGGCCCCTATAATTCACCCCTCCACTTT
D: -
V: TRBV11-2
J: TRBJ1-6
size: few

CDR3: CASSLGMSLGTRDTQYF
DNA: TGTGCCAGCAGCTTAGGAATGAGTTTGGGGACTAGGGATACGCAGTATTTT
D: TRBD2
V: TRBV11-2
J: TRBJ2-3
size: -

CDR3: CAIGGLEETQYF
DNA: TGTGCCATCGGCGGGCTAGAAGAGACCCAGTACTTC
D: -
V: TRBV10-3
J: TRBJ2-5
size: -

CDR3: CASSRTGDPYEQYF
DNA: TGTGCCAGCAGTCGGACAGGGGACCCCTACGAGCAGTACTTC
D: TRBD1
V: TRBV28
J: TRBJ2-7
size: -

CDR3: CASSLDAGQGISQPQHF
DNA: TGTGCCAGCAGCTTAGATGCCGGACAGGGTATAAGTCAGCCCCAGCATTTT
D: TRBD1
V: TRBV11-2
J: TRBJ1-5
size: -

CDR3: CASSSTLAGGSYNEQFF
DNA: TGCGCCAGCAGTTCCACCCTAGCGGGGGGGTCCTACAATGAGCAGTTCTTC
D: TRBD2
V: TRBV5-1
J: TRBJ2-1
size: few

CDR3: CASSLDRVAGELFF
DNA: TGTGCCAGCAGCCTGGACAGGGTGGCCGGGGAGCTGTTTTTT
D: TRBD1
V: TRBV11-2
J: TRBJ2-2
size: few

CDR3: CASSYGRVPYNEQFF
DNA: TGTGCCAGCAGCTACGGGAGGGTACCCTACAATGAGCAGTTCTTC
D: TRBD2
V: TRBV7-3
J: TRBJ2-1
size: -

CDR3: CASSLTNTEAFF
DNA: TGTGCCAGCAGCTTAACTAACACTGAAGCTTTCTTT
D: -
V: TRBV7-9
J: TRBJ1-1
size: -

CDR3: CASGPDVGVDEQFF
DNA: TGTGCCAGCGGCCCGGACGTAGGGGTCGATGAGCAGTTCTTC
D: -
V: TRBV2
J: TRBJ2-1
size: -

CDR3: CASSSLLAPAEDEQYF
DNA: TGTGCCAGCAGCTCCCTCCTAGCCCCCGCGGAGGACGAGCAGTACTTC
D: -
V: TRBV7-2
J: TRBJ2-7
size: -

CDR3: CASRITGGRAEAFF
DNA: TGTGCCAGCAGAATAACAGGGGGGAGAGCTGAAGCTTTCTTT
D: TRBD1
V: TRBV6-5
J: TRBJ1-1
size: few

CDR3: CASSDLYRNQPQHF
DNA: TGTGCCAGCAGTGACTTGTATCGGAATCAGCCCCAGCATTTT
D: -
V: TRBV2
J: TRBJ1-5
size: few

CDR3: CASSSGGASGYTF
DNA: TGTGCCAGCAGCTCAGGGGGCGCTTCTGGCTACACCTTC
D: TRBD1
V: TRBV7-2
J: TRBJ1-2
size: -

CDR3: CASSEGVTGTYKGPQHF
DNA: TGTGCCAGCAGTGAGGGTGTGACAGGGACCTATAAGGGACCCCAGCATTTT
D: TRBD1
V: TRBV2
J: TRBJ1-5
size: -

CDR3: CASSLETGGPEQYF
DNA: TGTGCCAGCAGCTTGGAGACAGGGGGGCCAGAGCAGTACTTC
D: TRBD1
V: TRBV7-6
J: TRBJ2-7
size: few

CDR3: CASSLGSLAHQDTQYF
DNA: TGTGCCAGCAGCCTGGGCAGTCTAGCACATCAAGATACGCAGTATTTT
D: -
V: TRBV7-2
J: TRBJ2-3
size: -

CDR3: CASSQAQSQTGGGSPLHF
DNA: TGCGCCAGCAGCCAAGCGCAGTCTCAAACAGGGGGCGGCTCACCCCTCCACTTT
D: TRBD1
V: TRBV4-3
J: TRBJ1-6
size: -

CDR3: CASSDTGRNYGYTF
DNA: TGTGCCAGCAGTGATACCGGTAGGAACTATGGCTACACCTTC
D: -
V: TRBV25-1
J: TRBJ1-2
size: few

CDR3: CASSPARMRSSGANVLTF
DNA: TGTGCCAGCTCACCGGCCAGGATGCGAAGCTCTGGGGCCAACGTCCTGACTTTC
D: -
V: TRBV18
J: TRBJ2-6
size: -

CDR3: CASSGDRAYNEQFF
DNA: TGTGCCAGCAGTGGGGACAGGGCATACAATGAGCAGTTCTTC
D: TRBD1
V: TRBV2
J: TRBJ2-1
size: -

CDR3: CASQLGNQPQHF
DNA: TGTGCCAGCCAACTAGGGAATCAGCCCCAGCATTTT
D: -
V: TRBV7-9
J: TRBJ1-5
size: -

CDR3: CASFGSSEADTQYF
DNA: TGTGCCAGCTTTGGGAGTTCCGAAGCAGATACGCAGTATTTT
D: -
V: TRBV18
J: TRBJ2-3
size: few

CDR3: CASSSGNRRRENGYTF
DNA: TGTGCCAGCAGCAGTGGGAATCGCCGCAGGGAAAATGGCTACACTTTC
D: -
V: TRBV7-9
J: TRBJ1-2
size: few

CDR3: CASGKTSFGELFF
DNA: TGTGCCAGCGGAAAAACTAGCTTCGGGGAGCTGTTTTTT
D: -
V: TRBV7-3
J: TRBJ2-2
size: -

CDR3: CASSPDGQSFYGYTF
DNA: TGCGCCAGCAGCCCAGACGGACAGAGTTTCTATGGCTACACCTTC
D: -
V: TRBV4-3
J: TRBJ1-2
size: -

CDR3: CASSPLQGVEKLFF
DNA: TGTGCCAGCTCACCACTACAGGGGGTTGAAAAACTGTTTTTT
D: TRBD1
V: TRBV18
J: TRBJ1-4
size: -

CDR3: CASSLVPLAAGTDTQYF
DNA: TGTGCCAGCAGCTTAGTCCCGCTAGCGGCTGGCACAGATACGCAGTATTTT
D: TRBD2
V: TRBV7-2
J: TRBJ2-3
size: -

CDR3: CSVESADTQYF
DNA: TGCAGCGTTGAATCAGCAGATACGCAGTATTTT
D: -
V: TRBV29-1
J: TRBJ2-3
size: few

CDR3: CASSPLGSSYNSPLHF
DNA: TGTGCCAGCAGCCCTCTCGGGAGCTCCTATAATTCACCCCTCCACTTT
D: -
V: TRBV13
J: TRBJ1-6
size: -

CDR3: CASSTGTGNSPLHF
DNA: TGCGCCAGCAGCACCGGGACAGGGAATTCACCCCTCCACTTT
D: TRBD1
V: TRBV5-1
J: TRBJ1-6
size: few

CDR3: CASSIVAGGGYTF
DNA: TGTGCCAGTAGTATAGTGGCCGGGGGAGGCTACACCTTC
D: -
V: TRBV19
J: TRBJ1-2
size: few

CDR3: CASSVQMQDSYEQYF
DNA: TGTGCCAGCAGCGTACAAATGCAGGATTCCTACGAGCAGTACTTC
D: -
V: TRBV13
J: TRBJ2-7
size: -

CDR3: CASSVRWGTEAFF
DNA: TGTGCCAGCAGCGTACGATGGGGCACTGAAGCTTTCTTT
D: -
V: TRBV9
J: TRBJ1-1
size: few

CDR3: CASSLEAYDRSPLHF
DNA: TGTGCCAGCAGCTTAGAGGCTTACGATCGTTCACCCCTCCACTTT
D: -
V: TRBV7-2
J: TRBJ1-6
size: few